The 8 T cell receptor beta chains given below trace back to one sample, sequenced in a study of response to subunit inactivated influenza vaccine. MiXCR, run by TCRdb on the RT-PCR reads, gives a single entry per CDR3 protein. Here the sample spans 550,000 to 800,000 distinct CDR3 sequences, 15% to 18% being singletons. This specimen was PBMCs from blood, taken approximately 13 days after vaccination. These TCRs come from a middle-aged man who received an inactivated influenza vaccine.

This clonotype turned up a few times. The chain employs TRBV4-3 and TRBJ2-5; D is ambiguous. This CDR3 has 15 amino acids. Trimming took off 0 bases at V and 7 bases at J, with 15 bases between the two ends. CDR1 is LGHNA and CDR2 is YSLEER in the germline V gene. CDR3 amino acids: CASSQEWLTPGTQYF. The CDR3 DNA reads TGCGCCAGCAGCCAAGAGTGGTTAACGCCCGGGACCCAGTACTTC.

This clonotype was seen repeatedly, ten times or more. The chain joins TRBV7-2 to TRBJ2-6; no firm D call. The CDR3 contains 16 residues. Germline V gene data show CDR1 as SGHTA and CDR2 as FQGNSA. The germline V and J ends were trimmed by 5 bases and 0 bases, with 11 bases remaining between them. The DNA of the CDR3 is TGTGCCAGCAGCGTAGGACGGTACTCTGGGGCCAACGTCCTGACTTTC. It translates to CASSVGRYSGANVLTF.

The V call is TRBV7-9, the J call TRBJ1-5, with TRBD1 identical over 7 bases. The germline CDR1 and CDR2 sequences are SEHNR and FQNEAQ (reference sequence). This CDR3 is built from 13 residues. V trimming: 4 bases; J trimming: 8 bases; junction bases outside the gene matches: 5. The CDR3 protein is CASSSTGIEPQHF. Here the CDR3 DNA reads TGTGCCAGCAGCTCGACAGGGATTGAGCCCCAGCATTTT. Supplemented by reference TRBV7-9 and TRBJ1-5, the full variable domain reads DTGVSQNPRHKITKRGQNVTFRCDPISEHNRLYWYRQTLGQGPEFLTYFQNEAQLEKSRLLSDRFSAERPKGSFSTLEIQRTEQGDSAMYLCASSSTGIEPQHFGDGTRLSIL.

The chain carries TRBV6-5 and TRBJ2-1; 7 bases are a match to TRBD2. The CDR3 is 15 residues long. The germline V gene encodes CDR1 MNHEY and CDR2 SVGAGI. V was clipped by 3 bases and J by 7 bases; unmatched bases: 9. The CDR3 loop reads CASSYGAGDGNEQFF. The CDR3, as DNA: TGTGCCAGCAGTTATGGGGCGGGAGACGGTAATGAGCAGTTCTTC.

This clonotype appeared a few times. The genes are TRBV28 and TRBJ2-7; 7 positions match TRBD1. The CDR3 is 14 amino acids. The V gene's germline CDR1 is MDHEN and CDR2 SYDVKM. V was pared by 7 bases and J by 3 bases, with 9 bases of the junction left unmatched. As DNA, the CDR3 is TGTGCCAGCACCGTCGGGACAGCAGGCTACGAGCAGTACTTC. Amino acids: CASTVGTAGYEQYF.

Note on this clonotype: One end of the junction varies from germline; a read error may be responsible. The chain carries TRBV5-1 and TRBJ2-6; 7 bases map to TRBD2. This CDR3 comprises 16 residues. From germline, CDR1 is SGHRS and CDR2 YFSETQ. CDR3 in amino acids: CAGSLGGATGANVLTF. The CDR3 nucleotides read TGCGCCGGCAGCTTGGGAGGGGCGACTGGGGCCAACGTCCTGACTTTC.

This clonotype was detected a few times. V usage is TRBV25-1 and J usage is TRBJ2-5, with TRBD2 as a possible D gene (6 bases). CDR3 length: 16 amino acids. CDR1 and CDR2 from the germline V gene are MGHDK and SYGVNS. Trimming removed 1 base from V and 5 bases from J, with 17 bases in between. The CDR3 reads CASSEFRGTADETQYF. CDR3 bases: TGTGCCAGCAGTGAATTTCGCGGGACGGCCGACGAGACCCAGTACTTC.

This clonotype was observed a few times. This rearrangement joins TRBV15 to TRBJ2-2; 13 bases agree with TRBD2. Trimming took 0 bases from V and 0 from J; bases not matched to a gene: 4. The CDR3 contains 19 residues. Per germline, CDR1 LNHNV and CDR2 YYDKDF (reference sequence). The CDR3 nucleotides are TGTGCCACCAGCAGAGATCGAGGACTAGCGGGAGCGAACACCGGGGAGCTGTTTTTT. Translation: CATSRDRGLAGANTGELFF. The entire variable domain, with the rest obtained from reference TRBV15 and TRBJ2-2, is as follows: DAMVIQNPRYQVTQFGKPVTLSCSQTLNHNVMYWYQQKSSQAPKLLFHYYDKDFNNEADTPDNFQSRRPNTSFCFLDIRSPGLGDTAMYLCATSRDRGLAGANTGELFFGEGSRLTVL.